The T cell receptor beta chain under discussion was sequenced for a study of sequential checkpoint blockade in melanoma. About the research overall: Randomization was 1:1 between first-line nivolumab→ipilimumab and ipilimumab→nivolumab.

The CDR3 has 13 residues. CDR1 is SGHTA and CDR2 is FQGNSA in the germline V gene. V was pared by 4 bases and J by 5 bases, with 11 bases between. The method was immunoSEQ multiplex PCR; TCRdb's version includes in-frame clones alone and lacks a portion of them. The table shows thousands of clones, with 45% to 70% occurring only once. Treatment in this sample: randomized to nivolumab then ipilimumab (arm A) or the reverse (arm B). DNA-damaging chemotherapy had not been given to any patient beforehand. Live CD3+CD8+ CD19− CD56− cells were sorted from PBMCs. This rearrangement joins TRBV7-2 to TRBJ1-1; D is possibly TRBD1 (6 bases). The material sequenced was CD8+ T cells sorted from blood (inferred from file names), taken from a patient given nivolumab and ipilimumab in sequence. The receptor's source is a human donor with melanoma. The CDR3 DNA is TGTGCCAGCAGCTGGGACACCGGGACTGAAGCTTTCTTT. The encoded protein is CASSWDTGTEAFF.